The 25 T cell receptor beta chains presented below share a single source sample, sequenced in a study of T cell changes during pregnancy in multiple sclerosis. This table comes from immunoSEQ multiplex PCR, and its TCRdb copy is limited to in-frame clones, with some not included. This sample has roughly 100,000 clones; about 89% occur once, and the top ten carry 1.6%. The starting material was peripheral blood, obtained before pregnancy. These receptors all come from a female donor with multiple sclerosis, enrolled in a pregnancy study.

The chain carries TRBV27 and TRBJ2-3, with 8 nucleotides matching TRBD2. The CDR3 is 18 amino acids. Germline V gives CDR1 MNHEY, CDR2 SMNVEV (reference sequence). The V gene end was trimmed by 3 bases and the J gene end by 7 bases; junction bases not matched to a gene: 18. The CDR3 protein is CASSFYNAGAGVRNTQYF. The DNA of the CDR3 is TGTGCCAGCAGTTTCTACAACGCCGGAGCGGGGGTCCGAAATACGCAGTATTTT.

The chain joins TRBV10-2 to TRBJ2-7; tentatively, D is TRBD2 (5 bases). The germline V gene encodes CDR1 WSHSY and CDR2 SAAADI. V gave up 2 bases and J gave up 6 bases, with 8 bases separating them. The CDR3 consists of 12 residues. In nucleotides, the CDR3 is TGCGCCAGCAGTGAGATGAGGGTCGAGCAGTACTTC. It is translated as CASSEMRVEQYF.

This clone has just a few counts. The chain links TRBV7-2 to TRBJ2-2; weak D call: TRBD2 (6 bases). The germline gives CDR1 SGHTA, CDR2 FQGNSA. CDR3 length: 16 residues. Trimming removed 1 base at V and 3 bases at J, with 12 bases between. Here the CDR3 reads CASSLGPSGYTGELFF. The DNA for the CDR3 is TGTGCCAGCAGCTTAGGCCCAAGCGGGTACACCGGGGAGCTGTTTTTT.

This chain connects TRBV7-9 to TRBJ2-1; 9 bases are shared with TRBD1. The CDR3 loop spans 12 amino acids. V lost 2 bases to trimming and J lost 14 bases; unmatched junction nucleotides: 4. Germline CDR1 and CDR2: SEHNR and FQNEAQ (reference sequence). The CDR3 loop reads CASSLRGQGEFF. In nucleotides, the CDR3 is TGTGCCAGCAGCTTAAGGGGACAGGGAGAGTTCTTC.

CDR3 nucleotides: TGCAGTGCTAGAGCACTAGACGAGCAGTACTTC. Protein sequence: CSARALDEQYF. V and J are TRBV20-1 and TRBJ2-7, with TRBD2 as a possible D gene (5 bases). The CDR3 has 11 amino acids. Trimming removed 1 base at V and 5 bases at J, with 6 bases between. CDR1 is DFQATT, CDR2 SNEGSKA, per germline (reference sequence).

This sequence joins TRBV18 and TRBJ2-3; 11 bases are a match to TRBD2. J was trimmed by 4 bases and V by 4 bases; bases with no gene match: 10. Germline V gene sequence: CDR1 KGHSH, CDR2 LQKENI. The CDR3 contains 17 residues. The chain's CDR3 is CASSQLAGAKRSDTQYF. CDR3 bases: TGTGCCAGCTCACAACTAGCGGGAGCCAAACGGTCAGATACGCAGTATTTT.

CDR3: CASRGGQGNYGYTF. CDR3 nucleotide sequence: TGTGCCAGCAGAGGAGGACAGGGGAACTATGGCTACACCTTC. V and J are TRBV5-4 and TRBJ1-2, with 9 bases matching TRBD1. The CDR3 runs to 14 residues. The J segment lost 2 bases and the V segment lost 5 bases, leaving 4 bases of the junction unmatched. Germline CDR1 SGHNT, CDR2 YYREEE (reference sequence). Supplemented by reference TRBV5-4 and TRBJ1-2, the full variable domain reads ETGVTQSPTHLIKTRGQQVTLRCSSQSGHNTVSWYQQALGQGPQFIFQYYREEENGRGNFPPRFSGLQFPNYSSELNVNALELDDSALYLCASRGGQGNYGYTFGSGTRLTVV.

The rearrangement uses TRBV28 and TRBJ1-5; D is ambiguous. Germline V CDR1 and CDR2: MDHEN, SYDVKM. The germline V and J ends were trimmed by 6 bases and 0 bases, with 21 bases remaining between them. The CDR3 length is 18 residues. The CDR3 region has the DNA TGTGCCAGCAGCACCAAGTGGGAGGTAGATTATAGCAATCAGCCCCAGCATTTT. Translating gives CASSTKWEVDYSNQPQHF.

The chain joins TRBV29-1 to TRBJ2-1; maybe TRBD1 (7 bases). This CDR3 spans 14 amino acids. The germline V and J ends were trimmed by 5 bases and 14 bases, with 25 bases remaining between them. Germline V gene data show CDR1 as SQVTM and CDR2 as ANQGSEA. Written as DNA, the CDR3 is TGCAGCGTTAGGGGGCTCCACCTGAGTGGGGAGGAGTTCTTC. Residues: CSVRGLHLSGEEFF.

This rearrangement joins TRBV5-1 to TRBJ2-1, with 7 bases that match TRBD1. This CDR3 is 14 amino acids long. Germline CDR1 is SGHRS and CDR2 is YFSETQ. After removal of 2 bases from V and 9 bases from J, the junction contained 8 bases not matched to a gene. The CDR3 bases are TGCGCCAGCAGCTTCGAGGGGGCTAGGGGTGAGCAGTTCTTC. Amino acids: CASSFEGARGEQFF.

The genes are TRBV28 and TRBJ1-2; a weak D match, TRBD1 (5 bases). The CDR3 is 14 amino acids. V was cut by 2 bases and J by 9 bases, with 16 bases left in between. The germline V gene has CDR1 MDHEN and CDR2 SYDVKM. The CDR3 here is CASSLRAGKTRYTF. The CDR3 DNA follows: TGTGCCAGCAGTTTACGGGCAGGGAAGACACGCTACACCTTC.

This clone has just a few counts. V gene TRBV27 combines with J gene TRBJ1-1; a possible D gene is TRBD1 (5 bases). This CDR3 is built from 14 residues. With 1 base removed from V and 4 bases from J, the gap between germline ends came to 10 bases. Germline CDR1 MNHEY, CDR2 SMNVEV (reference sequence). The CDR3 sequence is CASSLLGGSTEAFF. The CDR3 nucleotides are TGTGCCAGCAGTTTATTGGGGGGGAGCACTGAAGCTTTCTTT.

This clone is a singleton in its sample. The V gene is TRBV5-1, the J gene TRBJ2-7, with D perhaps matching TRBD1 (6 bases). The CDR3 consists of 14 residues. V was shortened by 2 bases and J by 4 bases, with 13 bases between the two germline ends. Germline V gives CDR1 SGHRS, CDR2 YFSETQ. The CDR3 sequence: CASSLQGFQYEQYF. CDR3 DNA: TGCGCCAGCAGCTTACAGGGATTCCAGTACGAGCAGTACTTC.

This clone has only one observation. The chain recombines TRBV6-5 with TRBJ2-7, with D perhaps matching TRBD2 (5 bases). V was shortened by 6 bases and J by 6 bases, with 21 bases between the two germline ends. The CDR3 has 15 amino acids. Per germline, CDR1 MNHEY and CDR2 SVGAGI. The CDR3 loop is CASSNGVGPLAEQYF. The CDR3 DNA is TGTGCCAGCAGCAACGGCGTGGGTCCCCTAGCCGAGCAGTACTTC.

This clone was recorded only once. The J gene is TRBJ2-5, the V gene TRBV19; 9 bases are a match to TRBD1. CDR1 is LNHDA, CDR2 SQIVND, per germline (reference sequence). The CDR3 totals 16 residues. Trimming removed 5 bases from V and 3 bases from J; junction bases left unmatched: 10. The CDR3 nucleotides read TGTGCCAGTAGTGGTGCGGTGAGGACAGGGGAAGAGACCCAGTACTTC. Protein sequence: CASSGAVRTGEETQYF.

A remark on this clone: The same CDR3 arises from other DNA sequences in this sample as well. The rearrangement links TRBV5-1 to TRBJ2-2; 14 positions match TRBD2. The CDR3 length is 17 residues. V trimming: 0 bases; J trimming: 5 bases; junction bases outside the gene matches: 3. The germline gives CDR1 SGHRS, CDR2 YFSETQ. The CDR3 DNA reads TGCGCCAGCAGCTTGGGACTAGCGGGAGGGCCGACCGGGGAGCTGTTTTTT. Protein product: CASSLGLAGGPTGELFF.

The J gene is TRBJ2-1, the V gene TRBV9; D ambiguous. V gave up 0 bases and J gave up 5 bases, with 9 bases separating them. The CDR3 has 14 residues. Germline CDR1 reads SGDLS; CDR2 reads YYNGEE. The CDR3 nucleotides are TGTGCCAGCAGCGTAGTTTGGCTTCACAATGAGCAGTTCTTC. Translated, it gives CASSVVWLHNEQFF.

The rearrangement links TRBV7-6 to TRBJ1-2; 9 bases map to TRBD1. Germline-derived CDR1 and CDR2 are SGHVS and FNYEAQ. The V and J ends lost 3 bases and 7 bases, in that order; junction bases with no gene match: 9. The CDR3 loop spans 15 amino acids. CDR3 region: CASSLGTGRRAGYTF. The DNA of the CDR3 is TGTGCCAGCAGCTTGGGGACAGGGAGGAGGGCTGGCTACACCTTC.

This clone came up once. The rearrangement joins TRBV11-1 to TRBJ2-3; the D is unclear. This CDR3 contains 15 residues. The V gene lost 1 base and the J gene lost 2 bases, with 10 bases spanning the gap. Germline loops: CDR1 SGHAT, CDR2 FQDESV (reference sequence). The CDR3 reads CASSLDGAATDTQYF. The DNA for the CDR3 is TGTGCCAGCAGCTTAGATGGAGCCGCCACAGATACGCAGTATTTT.

The chain joins TRBV6-1 to TRBJ2-2; 8 bases line up with TRBD2. The CDR3 spans 14 residues. The trim removed 5 bases at V and 4 bases at J, leaving 3 bases unmatched. From germline, CDR1 is MNHNS and CDR2 SASEGT. CDR3: CASSTSGLTGELFF. DNA of the CDR3: TGTGCCAGCAGTACTAGCGGCCTCACCGGGGAGCTGTTTTTT.

In DNA, the CDR3 is TGTGCCAGTAGTATCGGGCTAGCGAAAACCTACGAGCAGTACTTC. Translating it yields CASSIGLAKTYEQYF. The chain employs TRBV19 and TRBJ2-7; D may be TRBD2 (6 bases). This CDR3 spans 15 amino acids. Deletions cut 3 bases from V and 2 bases from J, with 14 bases between. CDR1 is LNHDA and CDR2 is SQIVND in the germline V gene (reference sequence).

In its sample, this clone was seen a few times. The chain couples TRBV4-3 to TRBJ1-1; unclear D gene. The V end lost 0 bases, the J end lost 1 base, and 12 bases lay between the germline ends. The V gene's germline CDR1 is LGHNA and CDR2 YSLEER. The CDR3 length is 16 residues. The DNA for the CDR3 is TGCGCCAGCAGCCAAGAGCGGTCGGTCAGGAACACTGAAGCTTTCTTT. It codes for CASSQERSVRNTEAFF.

CDR3 protein: CASSFGGGYQETQYF. The CDR3 DNA sequence: TGTGCCAGCAGTTTCGGCGGGGGGTACCAAGAGACCCAGTACTTC. This chain connects TRBV27 to TRBJ2-5; the match to TRBD2 covers 8 bases. The CDR3 has 15 residues. V trimming: 3 bases; J trimming: 0 bases; junction bases outside the gene matches: 3. Per germline, CDR1 MNHEY and CDR2 SMNVEV (reference sequence).

The V gene is TRBV7-3, the J gene TRBJ2-3; 7 bases map to TRBD1. Germline V gene sequence: CDR1 SGHTA, CDR2 FQGTGA. With V trimmed by 2 bases and J by 0 bases, 11 bases remained unmatched. The CDR3 totals 18 residues. CDR3 in amino acids: CASSLGLSRGPSTDTQYF. DNA for the CDR3: TGTGCCAGCAGCTTAGGGCTATCGAGGGGGCCCAGCACAGATACGCAGTATTTT.

The chain has TRBV18 and TRBJ1-1, with D possibly being TRBD1 (6 bases). The CDR3 is made up of 13 amino acids. V lost 4 bases and J lost 6, with 12 bases in between. Germline-derived CDR1 and CDR2 are KGHSH and LQKENI. CDR3 in amino acids: CASSLDRAAEAFF. The CDR3 DNA sequence: TGTGCCAGCTCACTGGACAGAGCCGCTGAAGCTTTCTTT.